The 29 T cell receptor beta chains in this list originate from one sample, sequenced in a study of T cells after yellow fever vaccination. TCRdb re-derived calls from the 5' RACE reads in MiXCR, one entry per CDR3 protein. The sample gives 80,000 to 100,000 distinct CDR3 sequences, roughly 5.2% of which show up once; roughly 39% is in the top ten. The starting material was CD8+ T cells sorted from PBMCs, obtained 10 days after the yellow fever booster vaccination. These receptors all come from a man between 18 and 35 years old who received the YFV17D yellow fever vaccine.

V is TRBV4-1 and J is TRBJ2-2; D is perhaps TRBD1 (6 bases). V was trimmed by 4 bases and J by 4 bases, leaving 13 bases between them. CDR1 and CDR2 from the germline V gene are MGHRA and YSYEKL. CDR3 length: 15 residues. As DNA, the CDR3 is TGCGCCAGCAGCCCTCGGGACACTCCCACCGGGGAGCTGTTTTTT. Protein sequence: CASSPRDTPTGELFF.

This clonotype was seen a few times. This rearrangement joins TRBV5-1 to TRBJ2-5, with D possibly being TRBD1 (6 bases). Germline CDR1 SGHRS, CDR2 YFSETQ. The CDR3 sequence is 13 residues long. V gave up 6 bases and J gave up 4 bases, with 13 bases separating them. CDR3 loop: CASTPWGLETQYF. CDR3 DNA: TGCGCCAGCACCCCGTGGGGGCTAGAGACCCAGTACTTC.

This chain uses TRBV3-1 with TRBJ1-1; the D gene is possibly TRBD1 (6 bases). The germline gives CDR1 LGHDT, CDR2 YNNKEL (reference sequence). The CDR3 runs 17 residues. Deletions cut 0 bases from V and 0 bases from J, with 14 bases between. The CDR3 nucleotides are TGTGCCAGCAGCCAAGATCCCAGGACAGACATGAACACTGAAGCTTTCTTT. Its translation is CASSQDPRTDMNTEAFF.

The chain joins TRBV25-1 to TRBJ2-1; D is ambiguous. V lost 1 base and J 10 bases, leaving 8 bases between the germline ends. This CDR3 has 12 amino acids. Germline V lookup: CDR1 MGHDK, CDR2 SYGVNS. The CDR3 spells CASSESGLEQFF. CDR3 DNA: TGTGCCAGCAGTGAATCGGGCTTAGAGCAGTTCTTC. The variable domain in full, with the rest retrieved from reference TRBV25-1 and TRBJ2-1, is EADIYQTPRYLVIGTGKKITLECSQTMGHDKMYWYQQDPGMELHLIHYSYGVNSTEKGDLSSESTVSRIRTEHFPLTLESARPSHTSQYLCASSESGLEQFFGPGTRLTVL.

This clonotype was observed a handful of times. The chain is built from TRBV6-5 and TRBJ1-3, with 7 bases that match TRBD1. The CDR3 has 17 residues. Germline CDR1 MNHEY, CDR2 SVGAGI. V dropped 3 bases and J dropped 0; count of bases not matched to a gene: 8. CDR3 sequence reads: CASSYRTGLPSGNTIYF. CDR3 DNA sequence: TGTGCCAGCAGTTATCGGACAGGCTTGCCCTCTGGAAACACCATATATTTT.

The sample holds a few counts of this clonotype. CDR3 sequence: CAIGPGQGAWETQYF. CDR3 nucleotides: TGTGCCATCGGACCCGGACAGGGGGCCTGGGAGACCCAGTACTTC. The chain joins TRBV10-3 to TRBJ2-5; 11 positions match TRBD1. V lost 8 bases to trimming and J lost 5 bases; unmatched junction nucleotides: 10. Germline V lookup: CDR1 ENHRY, CDR2 SYGVKD. This CDR3 contains 15 residues.

This clonotype was detected only a few times. The V and J genes are TRBV6-5 and TRBJ1-1; 7 nucleotides agree with TRBD1. Germline trimming cut 4 bases from V and 1 base from J; bases unmatched to any gene: 6. CDR1 MNHEY and CDR2 SVGAGI come from the germline V gene. The CDR3 totals 15 residues. The CDR3 DNA reads as TGTGCCAGCAGTTCCGTTCGACAGGGGAACACTGAAGCTTTCTTT. The encoded protein is CASSSVRQGNTEAFF.

There are a few counts of this clonotype. The CDR3 loop reads CASSSGDMNTEAFF. Written as DNA, the CDR3 is TGTGCCAGCAGCTCAGGTGACATGAACACTGAAGCTTTCTTT. This rearrangement joins TRBV7-3 to TRBJ1-1, with unresolved D. Germline V gene lookup returns CDR1 SGHTA and CDR2 FQGTGA. The CDR3 has 14 amino acids. V shed 4 bases and J shed 0 bases, with 9 bases lying between them.

This clonotype was counted a few times. This chain uses TRBV4-3 with TRBJ2-7; D may be TRBD1 or TRBD2 (5 bases each). The CDR3 loop spans 15 amino acids. Germline lookup yields CDR1 LGHNA and CDR2 YSLEER. Between the trimmed V and J ends, which lost 3 bases and 5 bases, there was a span of 17 bases. The CDR3 region is CASSQGPIPPDEQYF. CDR3 nucleotides: TGCGCCAGCAGCCAGGGACCGATACCCCCAGACGAGCAGTACTTC.

This clonotype has ten or more counts. This rearrangement joins TRBV5-1 to TRBJ2-3, with TRBD1 matching over 9 bases. Per the germline V gene, CDR1 is SGHRS and CDR2 is YFSETQ. V shed 1 base and J 2 bases; nucleotides not matched to a gene: 5. This CDR3 spans 16 amino acids. The CDR3 loop is CASSLTGGASTDTQYF. As DNA, the CDR3 is TGCGCCAGCAGCTTGACAGGGGGCGCCTCCACAGATACGCAGTATTTT.

The chain uses TRBV4-1 and TRBJ1-5; D might be TRBD1 (5 bases). Germline CDR1 MGHRA, CDR2 YSYEKL. V was pared by 6 bases and J by 5 bases, with 17 bases between. This CDR3 spans 15 amino acids. CDR3 DNA sequence: TGCGCCAGCAGACCTAGGGACGAGCCCTATCAGCCCCAGCATTTT. Protein sequence: CASRPRDEPYQPQHF.

This clonotype was observed at least ten times. The chain uses TRBV12-3 or TRBV12-4 and TRBJ2-3, with 7 positions matching TRBD2. The length of the CDR3 is 16 residues. V shed 2 bases, J shed 6 bases, and the junction held 11 bases outside the gene matches. CDR3 region: CASSLPSGVRWDTQYF. In nucleotides, the CDR3 is TGTGCCAGCAGTTTACCGAGCGGGGTGAGATGGGATACGCAGTATTTT.

J is TRBJ1-6 and V is TRBV20-1; 12 nucleotides match TRBD1. Germline CDR1 reads DFQATT; CDR2 reads SNEGSKA (reference sequence). The CDR3 length is 14 residues. Losses at the gene ends were 1 base for V and 10 bases for J; bases not matched to a gene: 2. The CDR3 DNA follows: TGCAGTGCTAGAGGGGGACAGGGGGCCTCACCCCTCCACTTT. This codes for CSARGGQGASPLHF.

This clonotype was seen more than once but under ten times. J is TRBJ2-3 and V is TRBV29-1; TRBD2 is a possible D gene (6 bases). CDR1 and CDR2 from the germline V gene are SQVTM and ANQGSEA. This CDR3 is built from 16 residues. The V gene lost 0 bases and the J gene lost 3 bases, with 16 bases spanning the gap. This chain's CDR3 is CSVEDWGGVATDTQYF. Written as DNA, the CDR3 is TGCAGCGTTGAAGATTGGGGAGGAGTGGCGACAGATACGCAGTATTTT.

This clonotype was picked up a small number of times. The CDR3 DNA is TGTGCCAGCAGCTTAACCCCGGGACTCCGGGAGACCCAGTACTTC. This gives the protein CASSLTPGLRETQYF. The chain employs TRBV7-9 and TRBJ2-5, with a tentative D call TRBD2 (6 bases). The germline V gene encodes CDR1 SEHNR and CDR2 FQNEAQ (reference sequence). The CDR3 is made up of 15 amino acids. Trimming shortened V by 2 bases and J by 5 bases, and 15 bases separated the two germline ends.

The chain recombines TRBV29-1 with TRBJ1-3, with D uncertain. V lost 0 bases and J 0 bases, leaving 6 bases between the germline ends. The V gene's germline CDR1 is SQVTM and CDR2 ANQGSEA. The CDR3 length is 14 residues. The CDR3 loop reads CSVEDMSSGNTIYF. The DNA for the CDR3 is TGCAGCGTTGAAGATATGAGCTCTGGAAACACCATATATTTT.

In its sample, this clonotype was seen many times. The chain employs TRBV15 and TRBJ2-1; no firm D call. CDR3 length: 15 amino acids. CDR1 is LNHNV and CDR2 is YYDKDF in the germline V gene (reference sequence). V lost 7 bases and J lost 0, with 13 bases in between. The CDR3 here is CATTDKTGSYNEQFF. CDR3 coding DNA: TGTGCCACCACCGATAAGACTGGCTCCTACAATGAGCAGTTCTTC.

This clonotype was observed many times. The CDR3 DNA reads as TGCGCCAGCAGCCCGAATTGGAGGGGTACGGACTATGGCTACACCTTC. This codes for CASSPNWRGTDYGYTF. V and J are TRBV5-1 and TRBJ1-2; possible D gene TRBD1, 5 bases. CDR3 size: 16 residues. Germline lookup yields CDR1 SGHRS and CDR2 YFSETQ. Trimming removed 4 bases from V and 3 bases from J, with 19 bases in between. Together with reference TRBV5-1 and TRBJ1-2, the CDR3 gives the full variable domain: KAGVTQTPRYLIKTRGQQVTLSCSPISGHRSVSWYQQTPGQGLQFLFEYFSETQRNKGNFPGRFSGRQFSNSRSEMNVSTLELGDSALYLCASSPNWRGTDYGYTFGSGTRLTVV.

The table lists this clonotype with a few counts. J is TRBJ2-2 and V is TRBV6-5; TRBD2 agrees at 10 bases. Germline V gene data show CDR1 as MNHEY and CDR2 as SVGAGI. V lost 6 bases, J lost 5 bases, and 12 bases stayed unmatched. The length of the CDR3 is 17 residues. Here the CDR3 DNA reads TGTGCCAGCAGCCTGAACCTAGCGGGGGCACGAACCGGGGAGCTGTTTTTT. It is translated as CASSLNLAGARTGELFF.

This clonotype has only a few counts. V and J are TRBV12-3 or TRBV12-4 and TRBJ2-1; D is perhaps TRBD1 (6 bases). The V gene lost 5 bases and the J gene lost 3 bases, with 14 bases spanning the gap. CDR3 size: 15 residues. The CDR3 is CASSLPGAGYNEQFF. Written as DNA, the CDR3 is TGTGCCAGCAGTCTTCCAGGGGCAGGCTACAATGAGCAGTTCTTC.

This clonotype was counted many times. This chain joins TRBV25-1 and TRBJ1-5; D not certain. Looked up from germline, CDR1 is MGHDK and CDR2 is SYGVNS. The CDR3 consists of 14 residues. V was trimmed by 10 bases and J by 4 bases, leaving 17 bases between them. The CDR3 sequence is CATSLGGLNQPQHF. The CDR3 bases are TGTGCCACCTCTCTTGGTGGGTTGAATCAGCCCCAGCATTTT.

The V gene is TRBV20-1, the J gene TRBJ2-7; the match to TRBD1 covers 8 bases. The trim removed 3 bases at V and 1 base at J, leaving 5 bases unmatched. The CDR3 totals 14 residues. CDR1 is DFQATT and CDR2 is SNEGSKA in the germline V gene (reference sequence). CDR3 coding DNA: TGCAGTGCTAGGGGGCAGGGGGCATCCTACGAGCAGTACTTC. Its translation is CSARGQGASYEQYF.

The chain couples TRBV4-3 to TRBJ2-2; maybe TRBD1 (5 bases). CDR1 is LGHNA and CDR2 is YSLEER in the germline V gene. Deletions cut 0 bases from V and 4 bases from J, with 12 bases between. There are 16 residues in the CDR3. CDR3 nucleotide sequence: TGCGCCAGCAGCCAAGACGTAGGGGCGAGCACCGGGGAGCTGTTTTTT. Residues: CASSQDVGASTGELFF.

The sample holds many counts of this clonotype. This chain uses TRBV6-2 or TRBV6-3 with TRBJ1-1, with 11 positions matching TRBD1. The V gene end was trimmed by 2 bases and the J gene end by 10 bases; junction bases not matched to a gene: 9. CDR3 size: 15 residues. Germline CDR1 is MNHEY and CDR2 is SVGEGT. DNA of the CDR3: TGTGCCAGCAGTTACACCCTCGGACAGGGGGCGCGAGCTTTCTTT. This translates into CASSYTLGQGARAFF.

This clonotype has more than one count but fewer than ten. V usage is TRBV6-5 and J usage is TRBJ2-1; 11 bases are shared with TRBD1. In germline, CDR1 is MNHEY, CDR2 SVGAGI. Trimming took 0 bases from V and 10 from J; bases not matched to a gene: 8. The CDR3 runs 16 residues. The CDR3 DNA follows: TGTGCCAGCAGTTACTCGCCGGACAGGGGGCAAAGGGAGCAGTTCTTC. It is translated as CASSYSPDRGQREQFF.

This clonotype has more than one count but fewer than ten. V gene TRBV7-3 combines with J gene TRBJ2-1; D possibly matches TRBD1 or TRBD2 (6 bases each). Germline V lookup: CDR1 SGHTA, CDR2 FQGTGA. V was pared by 3 bases and J by 7 bases, with 13 bases between. The CDR3 is 14 amino acids. The CDR3 is CASSFWGALNEQFF. CDR3 DNA sequence: TGTGCCAGCAGCTTTTGGGGGGCCCTAAATGAGCAGTTCTTC.

The J gene is TRBJ2-5, the V gene TRBV11-1; 8 nucleotides line up with TRBD1. The CDR3 is 16 amino acids. Losses at the gene ends were 4 bases for V and 5 bases for J; bases not matched to a gene: 12. Germline-derived CDR1 and CDR2 are SGHAT and FQDESV (reference sequence). The CDR3 spells CASSSRDRSAEETQYF. Here the CDR3 DNA reads TGTGCCAGCAGCTCCCGGGACAGGTCGGCCGAGGAGACCCAGTACTTC.

This clonotype turned up a few times. This rearrangement joins TRBV7-2 to TRBJ1-4; D not resolved. In germline, CDR1 is SGHTA, CDR2 FQGNSA. Trimming cost V 2 bases and J 4 bases, with 2 bases left between them. The CDR3 has 12 residues. CDR3 protein: CASSLNNEKLFF. The DNA for the CDR3 is TGTGCCAGCAGCTTAAATAATGAAAAACTGTTTTTT.

The chain employs TRBV28 and TRBJ2-2, with D possibly TRBD1 on 6 matching bases. V lost 6 bases, J lost 1 base, and 12 bases lay in between. The CDR3 loop spans 15 amino acids. The V gene's germline CDR1 is MDHEN and CDR2 SYDVKM. The CDR3 reads CASRIVGQNTGELFF. The CDR3 bases are TGTGCCAGCAGGATTGTGGGACAGAACACCGGGGAGCTGTTTTTT.